Presented here are 25 T cell receptor beta chains from one specimen sequenced in a study of CD8+CD57+ T cells in acquired aplastic anemia (dated by TCRdb to between 2017 and 2018). The patients picked for sequencing were ones in whom flow cytometry had shown an expansion of CD8+CD57+ cells. The sequencer was an Illumina HiSeq 2000. Genomic DNA served as template for TCR beta VDJ combination and CDR3 sequence profiling. TCRdb passed the public sequencing reads through fastp at Q25 and MiXCR, retaining productive beta sequences. Under each unique CDR3 protein, matching rows form one entry showing the most common genes and DNA. This sample is represented by hundreds of thousands of distinct CDR3 sequences; around a third of them were singletons. Less than 0.85% of the sample is held by the ten biggest clonotypes. Specimen: sorted CD4+, CD8+, or CD8+CD57+ T cells (not recorded which) from PBMCs. The receptors were sampled from a human donor with aplastic anemia.

This clonotype has ten or more counts. The chain uses TRBV29-1 and TRBJ1-1; no definite D call. The V end lost 6 bases, the J end lost 0 bases, and 8 bases lay between the germline ends. This CDR3 has 12 residues. CDR1 and CDR2 from the germline V gene are SQVTM and ANQGSEA. CDR3 nucleotide sequence: TGCAGCGTGTCATATGTGAACACTGAAGCTTTCTTT. This encodes CSVSYVNTEAFF.

In this sample, this clonotype turned up many times. The chain links TRBV19 to TRBJ2-7, with D perhaps TRBD1 or TRBD2 (6 bases each). The CDR3 is made up of 13 amino acids. The ends were cut back, 8 bases at V and 3 bases at J, with 14 bases in the middle. The germline gives CDR1 LNHDA, CDR2 SQIVND (reference sequence). CDR3 in DNA: TGTGCCAGTGGGGGGCGATTGCACTACGAGCAGTACTTC. Translating it yields CASGGRLHYEQYF. Full variable domain (rest looked up from reference TRBV19 and TRBJ2-7): DGGITQSPKYLFRKEGQNVTLSCEQNLNHDAMYWYRQDPGQGLRLIYYSQIVNDFQKGDIAEGYSVSREKKESFPLTVTSAQKNPTAFYLCASGGRLHYEQYFGPGTRLTVT.

This chain uses TRBV20-1 with TRBJ2-7; D is unresolved. Trimming cost V 2 bases and J 4 bases, with 12 bases left between them. This CDR3 has 13 amino acids. CDR1 and CDR2 (germline): DFQATT, SNEGSKA (reference sequence). Here the CDR3 DNA reads TGCAGTGCTAGAAAGGGTTGGTCTTACGAGCAGTACTTC. This sequence encodes CSARKGWSYEQYF.

This chain connects TRBV5-1 to TRBJ2-3; 11 nucleotides match TRBD2. V was pared by 2 bases and J by 5 bases, with 4 bases of the junction left unmatched. The CDR3 sequence is 15 residues long. The germline V gene encodes CDR1 SGHRS and CDR2 YFSETQ. CDR3 DNA: TGCGCCAGCAGCTTCCGCCTAGCGGGAGGAGATACGCAGTATTTT. Translating gives CASSFRLAGGDTQYF.

This clonotype was picked up a small number of times. The gene calls are TRBV7-9 and TRBJ2-7, with TRBD2 matching over 8 bases. Germline values: CDR1 SEHNR, CDR2 FQNEAQ (reference sequence). V trimming: 4 bases; J trimming: 3 bases; junction bases outside the gene matches: 8. The CDR3 covers 15 residues. CDR3 nucleotides: TGTGCCAGCAGCTCGGGGGGGCACAGAGACTACGAGCAGTACTTC. Residues: CASSSGGHRDYEQYF.

CDR3 protein: CSARGFQGSDTEAFF. The CDR3 DNA is TGCAGTGCTAGAGGGTTTCAGGGTTCGGACACTGAAGCTTTCTTT. The rearrangement joins TRBV20-1 to TRBJ1-1; D perhaps matches TRBD1 (5 bases). Germline V gene sequence: CDR1 DFQATT, CDR2 SNEGSKA (reference sequence). This CDR3 region has 15 residues. V was trimmed by 1 base and J by 3 bases, leaving 15 bases between them.

The CDR3 bases are TGTGCCACCAGCAGAGATCTCCAGGACGCCAGCTCCTACGAGCAGTACTTC. Encoded protein: CATSRDLQDASSYEQYF. The chain has TRBV15 and TRBJ2-7; D is unclear. The CDR3 sequence is 17 residues long. Per germline, CDR1 LNHNV and CDR2 YYDKDF (reference sequence). Trimming pared 0 bases from V and 0 bases from J, leaving 15 bases between. Complete variable domain (other parts from reference TRBV15 and TRBJ2-7): DAMVIQNPRYQVTQFGKPVTLSCSQTLNHNVMYWYQQKSSQAPKLLFHYYDKDFNNEADTPDNFQSRRPNTSFCFLDIRSPGLGDTAMYLCATSRDLQDASSYEQYFGPGTRLTVT.

This clonotype was observed a single time. The rearrangement links TRBV19 to TRBJ1-5; TRBD1 aligns across 7 bases. J gave up 12 bases and V 9 bases, and 17 bases lay outside the gene matches. CDR1 and CDR2 from the germline V gene are LNHDA and SQIVND (reference sequence). This CDR3 has 14 amino acids. The CDR3 DNA follows: TGTGCCAGCAGTGTGGACAGGTCAAATCGAGTCCAGCATTTT. Encoded protein: CASSVDRSNRVQHF. The whole variable domain, filled in from reference TRBV19 and TRBJ1-5, reads DGGITQSPKYLFRKEGQNVTLSCEQNLNHDAMYWYRQDPGQGLRLIYYSQIVNDFQKGDIAEGYSVSREKKESFPLTVTSAQKNPTAFYLCASSVDRSNRVQHFGDGTRLSIL.

This chain joins TRBV10-3 and TRBJ2-3; 11 bases match TRBD2. Per germline, CDR1 ENHRY and CDR2 SYGVKD. The CDR3 consists of 16 residues. V trimming: 11 bases; J trimming: 2 bases; junction bases outside the gene matches: 12. The CDR3, as DNA: TGTGCCCCCCTTTCGAGGACTAGCGGGCCCACAGATACGCAGTATTTT. Protein sequence: CAPLSRTSGPTDTQYF.

This chain joins TRBV10-3 and TRBJ1-5, with D possibly matching TRBD1 (5 bases). Trimming left V 4 bases short and J 3 bases short, with 10 bases between. The V gene's germline CDR1 is ENHRY and CDR2 SYGVKD. This CDR3 contains 14 residues. CDR3 in amino acids: CAISVQGANQPQHF. CDR3 coding DNA: TGTGCCATCAGTGTGCAGGGAGCCAATCAGCCCCAGCATTTT.

The rearrangement uses TRBV27 and TRBJ1-5; D ambiguous. Germline values: CDR1 MNHEY, CDR2 SMNVEV (reference sequence). The V end was cut by 4 bases, the J end by 9 bases, with 10 bases between. The CDR3 length is 12 residues. The CDR3 sequence is CASSSIGRPQHF. CDR3 sequence (DNA): TGTGCCAGCAGTTCAATAGGACGGCCCCAGCATTTT.

This clonotype has only a few counts. The gene calls are TRBV20-1 and TRBJ2-2; 12 bases line up with TRBD2. Unmatched junction bases numbered 10, after V lost 4 bases and J lost 4 bases. The CDR3 runs 17 residues. Looked up from germline, CDR1 is DFQATT and CDR2 is SNEGSKA (reference sequence). CDR3 nucleotides: TGCAGTGCTAAGCCAACTAGCGGGAGGACGGTCACCGGGGAGCTGTTTTTT. It specifies CSAKPTSGRTVTGELFF.

This clonotype turned up a few times. The V and J genes are TRBV9 and TRBJ1-3; TRBD1 might be the D (6 bases). Per germline, CDR1 SGDLS and CDR2 YYNGEE. This CDR3 comprises 16 residues. V was cut by 3 bases and J by 1 base, with 14 bases left in between. CDR3 bases: TGTGCCAGCAGCGAAGGGGGAAGGAGTTCTGGAAACACCATATATTTT. It is translated as CASSEGGRSSGNTIYF. The whole variable domain, remainder taken from reference TRBV9 and TRBJ1-3, is DSGVTQTPKHLITATGQRVTLRCSPRSGDLSVYWYQQSLDQGLQFLIQYYNGEERAKGNILERFSAQQFPDLHSELNLSSLELGDSALYFCASSEGGRSSGNTIYFGEGSWLTVV.

This clonotype was seen ten or more times. The rearrangement joins TRBV7-9 to TRBJ2-7, with D perhaps matching TRBD1 or TRBD2 (5 bases each). Germline assignment: CDR1 SEHNR and CDR2 FQNEAQ (reference sequence). The germline V and J ends were trimmed by 1 base and 0 bases, with 7 bases remaining between them. The length of the CDR3 is 14 residues. The chain's CDR3 is CASSLGGISYEQYF. The CDR3 DNA sequence: TGTGCCAGCAGCTTAGGGGGGATCTCCTACGAGCAGTACTTC.

This clonotype was counted ten times or more. The genes are TRBV15 and TRBJ2-1; D is uncertain. Trimming cost V 3 bases and J 3 bases, with 9 bases left between them. This CDR3 has 14 residues. Germline CDR1 LNHNV, CDR2 YYDKDF (reference sequence). The CDR3 bases are TGTGCCACCAGCAGCCCGGGCCGCTACAATGAGCAGTTCTTC. Amino acids: CATSSPGRYNEQFF. The full variable domain, with the rest looked up from reference TRBV15 and TRBJ2-1, is DAMVIQNPRYQVTQFGKPVTLSCSQTLNHNVMYWYQQKSSQAPKLLFHYYDKDFNNEADTPDNFQSRRPNTSFCFLDIRSPGLGDTAMYLCATSSPGRYNEQFFGPGTRLTVL.

The rearrangement links TRBV10-2 to TRBJ2-7; 8 nucleotides align to TRBD1. The length of the CDR3 is 14 residues. Per germline, CDR1 WSHSY and CDR2 SAAADI. J lost 3 bases, V lost 7 bases, and 8 bases had no gene match. The DNA of the CDR3 is TGCGCCAGCAACACTGGACAGGGTTTCTACGAGCAGTACTTC. Translated, it gives CASNTGQGFYEQYF.

The gene calls are TRBV6-1 and TRBJ1-5; 8 positions agree with TRBD1. After removal of 7 bases from V and 6 bases from J, the junction contained 14 bases not matched to a gene. The CDR3 consists of 16 residues. Germline V gives CDR1 MNHNS, CDR2 SASEGT. The chain's CDR3 is CASTKDRALKSQPQHF. DNA for the CDR3: TGTGCCAGCACCAAGGACAGGGCCCTAAAGAGTCAGCCCCAGCATTTT.

This clonotype has at least ten counts. The V gene is TRBV2, the J gene TRBJ1-1, with D possibly being TRBD1 (5 bases). The germline V gene encodes CDR1 SNHLY and CDR2 FYNNEI. CDR3 length: 13 residues. The germline V and J ends were trimmed by 6 bases and 1 base, with 9 bases remaining between them. The CDR3 region is CASRGGQNTEAFF. DNA of the CDR3: TGTGCCAGCAGGGGTGGACAGAACACTGAAGCTTTCTTT.

In its sample, this clonotype was seen many times. The chain uses TRBV19 and TRBJ2-7; 10 bases align to TRBD1. This CDR3 has 14 residues. Germline CDR1 is LNHDA and CDR2 is SQIVND (reference sequence). The V segment lost 0 bases and the J segment 7 bases; nucleotides outside the gene matches: 3. CDR3 sequence: CASSIDDRGLEQYF. The CDR3, as DNA: TGTGCCAGTAGTATAGATGACAGGGGGCTAGAGCAGTACTTC.

At least ten counts were recorded for this clonotype. The gene calls are TRBV10-3 and TRBJ1-5, with D possibly matching TRBD1 (5 bases). Trimming pared 6 bases from V and 3 bases from J, leaving 9 bases between. CDR3 length equals 13 residues. The germline V gene has CDR1 ENHRY and CDR2 SYGVKD. The chain's CDR3 is CAIRQGPNQPQHF. CDR3 coding DNA: TGTGCCATCAGGCAGGGACCCAATCAGCCCCAGCATTTT.

This chain joins TRBV11-2 and TRBJ1-4, with 8 bases aligning to TRBD1. Germline trimming cut 4 bases from V and 1 base from J; bases unmatched to any gene: 5. The CDR3 sequence is 16 residues long. The germline gives CDR1 SGHAT, CDR2 FQNNGV. Here the CDR3 reads CASSYRQGKTNEKLFF. Here the CDR3 DNA reads TGTGCCAGCAGCTATAGACAGGGGAAAACTAATGAAAAACTGTTTTTT.

V is TRBV5-1 and J is TRBJ2-2, with unresolved D. The V end lost 0 bases, the J end lost 2 bases, and 8 bases lay between the germline ends. There are 15 residues in the CDR3. The germline CDR1 and CDR2 sequences are SGHRS and YFSETQ. CDR3 nucleotide sequence: TGCGCCAGCAGCTTGGTCGAGCCAAACACCGGGGAGCTGTTTTTT. Its protein product is CASSLVEPNTGELFF.

This clonotype has ten or more counts. The genes are TRBV7-3 and TRBJ2-5, with D tentatively TRBD1 (7 bases). This CDR3 has 13 residues. Germline loops: CDR1 SGHTA, CDR2 FQGTGA. The V end was cut by 5 bases, the J end by 4 bases, with 11 bases between. The CDR3 sequence is CASSQEGAETQYF. The CDR3 nucleotides read TGTGCCAGCAGCCAGGAGGGGGCAGAGACCCAGTACTTC.

This clonotype was recorded many times. The rearrangement links TRBV19 to TRBJ1-2; D might be TRBD1 (5 bases). Trimming pared 1 base from V and 4 bases from J, leaving 13 bases between. The germline V gene has CDR1 LNHDA and CDR2 SQIVND (reference sequence). The CDR3 runs 15 residues. DNA for the CDR3: TGTGCCAGTAGTATAGGAGGGGCAATCCCCTATGGCTACACCTTC. Encoded protein: CASSIGGAIPYGYTF.

This clonotype was observed at least ten times. This rearrangement joins TRBV29-1 to TRBJ1-1, with D tentatively TRBD1 (5 bases). The CDR3 runs 13 residues. The germline V and J ends were trimmed by 6 bases and 0 bases, with 11 bases remaining between them. CDR1 and CDR2 (germline): SQVTM, ANQGSEA. In DNA, the CDR3 is TGCAGCGTGGCAGACAGTTTGAACACTGAAGCTTTCTTT. Amino acid sequence: CSVADSLNTEAFF.